The 16 T cell receptor beta chains in this list originate from one sample, sequenced in a study of regulatory T cells in long-lasting Graves disease. The time point is: persistent/refractory GD, antithyroid drugs over 5 years with positive TRAb. From RNA extracted from PBMCs, the TCR library was made. iRepertoire HTBI primers and Arm-PCR of CDR3 regions built TCR beta libraries. TCRdb re-called the multiplex PCR reads through MiXCR, storing one row per CDR3 protein. The sample carries around 500,000 distinct CDR3 sequences, about 20% recorded once. Sequenced material: peripheral blood mononuclear cells (PBMCs), taken when the disease was refractory, from a patient treated with antithyroid drugs. Receptors were obtained from a female donor with Graves disease.

The chain joins TRBV28 to TRBJ2-3, with 10 bases identical to TRBD2. CDR1 MDHEN and CDR2 SYDVKM come from the germline V gene. V was clipped by 7 bases and J by 5 bases; unmatched bases: 6. The CDR3 extends over 14 amino acids. In nucleotides, the CDR3 is TGTGCCAGCAAGGTAGCGGGAGGTGTAGATACGCAGTATTTT. Translated: CASKVAGGVDTQYF.

This clonotype has just a few counts. This rearrangement joins TRBV7-9 to TRBJ1-1; perhaps TRBD1 as D (5 bases). V was trimmed by 5 bases and J by 10 bases, leaving 17 bases between them. There are 13 residues in the CDR3. Germline CDR1 SEHNR, CDR2 FQNEAQ (reference sequence). CDR3 loop: CASSTGQVGRAFF. The CDR3 bases are TGTGCCAGCAGCACAGGTCAGGTGGGGAGAGCTTTCTTT.

This clonotype was counted at least ten times. The chain joins TRBV6-6 to TRBJ1-1; 7 bases are shared with TRBD1. The CDR3 is 15 residues long. The trim removed 0 bases at V and 3 bases at J, leaving 4 bases unmatched. CDR1 MNHNY and CDR2 SVGAGI come from the germline V gene (reference sequence). CDR3: CASSYSIRGYTEAFF. DNA of the CDR3: TGTGCCAGCAGTTACTCGATCAGGGGGTACACTGAAGCTTTCTTT.

This clonotype occurred a few times. The CDR3 sequence is CASRGTVTGELFF. CDR3 bases: TGTGCCAGCAGAGGGACAGTCACCGGGGAGCTGTTTTTT. The chain recombines TRBV6-1 with TRBJ2-2; 7 bases map to TRBD1. The germline CDR1 and CDR2 sequences are MNHNS and SASEGT. V shed 6 bases and J 4 bases; nucleotides not matched to a gene: 2. The CDR3 consists of 13 residues.

CDR3 nucleotides: TGTGCCAGCAGCCTGACCCCCTTGTCAAATGAAGCTTTCTTT. Residues: CASSLTPLSNEAFF. The chain links TRBV4-2 to TRBJ1-1; no definite D call. Germline V gene data show CDR1 as LGHNA and CDR2 as YNFKEQ. The CDR3 spans 14 residues. Between the trimmed V and J ends, which lost 4 bases and 7 bases, there was a span of 16 bases.

About this clonotype itself: A much larger clone differs by one base, so this may be a read error. This chain's CDR3 is CASSLVGPGQPQHF. The CDR3 DNA reads TGCGCCAGCAGCTTGGTCGGTCCGGGGCAGCCCCAGCATTTT. The rearrangement links TRBV5-1 to TRBJ1-5; D gene ambiguous. Trimming took off 0 bases at V and 7 bases at J, with 11 bases between the two ends. Germline lookup yields CDR1 SGHRS and CDR2 YFSETQ. The CDR3 totals 14 residues.

This clonotype was observed a handful of times. The chain employs TRBV15 and TRBJ2-2; no reliable D call. CDR1 and CDR2 (germline): LNHNV, YYDKDF (reference sequence). This CDR3 comprises 15 residues. V lost 8 bases to trimming and J lost 1 base, with 14 bases between them. The CDR3 nucleotides are TGTGCCACCCCAGGTGATAGGGAGAACACCGGGGAGCTGTTTTTT. Amino acids: CATPGDRENTGELFF.

As for this clonotype: No conserved phenylalanine or tryptophan is present at the end of the CDR3, so a read error is the likely explanation. V is TRBV28 and J is TRBJ1-2; 7 positions match TRBD1. V was pared by 7 bases and J by 5 bases, with 10 bases of the junction left unmatched. Germline V gene lookup returns CDR1 MDHEN and CDR2 SYDVKM. The CDR3 length is 14 residues. The CDR3 DNA sequence: TGTGCCAGCACCCCCACTGGCAGGGGGTATGGCTACACCCTC. As protein: CASTPTGRGYGYTL.

The chain is built from TRBV7-3 and TRBJ2-2; TRBD1 is a possible D gene (6 bases). This CDR3 has 15 amino acids. The V gene lost 4 bases and the J gene lost 5 bases, with 14 bases spanning the gap. CDR1 is SGHTA, CDR2 FQGTGA, per germline. CDR3 DNA sequence: TGTGCCAGCAGCTCACAGGGTCTGGAAACCGGGGAGCTGTTTTTT. Amino acid sequence: CASSSQGLETGELFF. Full variable domain (missing parts from reference TRBV7-3 and TRBJ2-2): GAGVSQTPSNKVTEKGKYVELRCDPISGHTALYWYRQSLGQGPEFLIYFQGTGAADDSGLPNDRFFAVRPEGSVSTLKIQRTERGDSAVYLCASSSQGLETGELFFGEGSRLTVL.

V gene TRBV4-2 combines with J gene TRBJ1-6; maybe TRBD1 (5 bases). Trimming removed 1 base at V and 7 bases at J, with 11 bases between. Germline V gene data show CDR1 as LGHNA and CDR2 as YNFKEQ. The CDR3 is 15 amino acids. Written as DNA, the CDR3 is TGTGCCAGCAGCCAAGTAGGGACGGGGAATTCACCCCTCCACTTT. Its protein product is CASSQVGTGNSPLHF.

This clonotype has only a few counts. The V call is TRBV5-1, the J call TRBJ2-5; TRBD2 agrees at 9 bases. CDR3 length: 14 amino acids. CDR1 SGHRS and CDR2 YFSETQ come from the germline V gene. V trimming: 7 bases; J trimming: 2 bases; junction bases outside the gene matches: 6. The CDR3 sequence: CASQISGGQETQYF. The CDR3 DNA reads as TGCGCCAGCCAAATTAGCGGGGGACAAGAGACCCAGTACTTC.

This clonotype has just a few counts. The J gene is TRBJ2-5, the V gene TRBV3-1; D is tentatively TRBD1 or TRBD2 (5 bases each). The CDR3 extends over 14 amino acids. Germline CDR1 reads LGHDT; CDR2 reads YNNKEL (reference sequence). V was pared by 4 bases and J by 5 bases, with 14 bases between. The CDR3 DNA follows: TGTGCCAGCAGCCCCAAGAGAGGGGCCGAGACCCAGTACTTC. It encodes CASSPKRGAETQYF.

There are many counts of this clonotype. The rearrangement links TRBV27 to TRBJ2-7; 11 bases match TRBD2. Unmatched junction bases numbered 4, after V lost 5 bases and J lost 4 bases. The CDR3 spans 14 residues. Germline V gene sequence: CDR1 MNHEY, CDR2 SMNVEV (reference sequence). Here the CDR3 reads CASSGTSGLYEQYF. The CDR3 DNA reads as TGTGCCAGCAGTGGGACTAGCGGCCTGTACGAGCAGTACTTC.

V is TRBV9 and J is TRBJ2-7; D is unclear. The CDR3 sequence is 13 residues long. Trimming removed 2 bases at V and 2 bases at J, with 8 bases between. Germline loops: CDR1 SGDLS, CDR2 YYNGEE. The CDR3 region has the DNA TGTGCCAGCAGCGTTTCAGATGCCTACGAGCAGTACTTC. Protein: CASSVSDAYEQYF.

The V gene is TRBV10-3, the J gene TRBJ2-3; no definite D call. Trimming left V 2 bases short and J 1 base short, with 10 bases between. The CDR3 covers 15 residues. Germline values: CDR1 ENHRY, CDR2 SYGVKD. CDR3 loop: CAISENPGRTDTQYF. CDR3 DNA: TGTGCCATCAGTGAGAACCCCGGCCGCACAGATACGCAGTATTTT.

Only a few counts were recorded for this clonotype. The rearrangement links TRBV2 to TRBJ2-7; 8 nucleotides align to TRBD2. V dropped 11 bases and J dropped 2; count of bases not matched to a gene: 14. This CDR3 contains 15 residues. Germline V CDR1 and CDR2: SNHLY, FYNNEI. The CDR3 DNA reads TGTGCCGGAGTCCAGAAAGGTAGCGGGACCTACGAGCAGTACTTC. Protein sequence: CAGVQKGSGTYEQYF.